These T cell receptor beta chains were read from a single sample in a study of T-cell reconstitution after alpha-beta-depleted transplantation in children. MiXCR was run by TCRdb on the PCR reads, yielding one entry per CDR3 protein. The table records approximately 50,000 distinct CDR3 sequences, about 5% of them present only once. The specimen was PBMCs, mostly from graft donor cells, collected 60 days after TCRalphabeta/CD19-depleted stem cell transplant. All receptors come from a female patient aged 2 to 10 who had a stem cell transplant for aplastic anemia, so the T cells may come from the graft donor. Each CDR3 is given with its conserved first and last residue. D genes are given only for firm matches. Clone size is stated in some rows and not others, as once, few, many or a class when expanded.

length	V	size	J	D	CDR3	DNA
15	TRBV6-5	many	TRBJ2-1	TRBD1	CASSYTQQGIDEQFF	TGTGCCAGCAGTTACACCCAACAGGGGATCGATGAGCAGTTCTTC
16	TRBV20-1	many	TRBJ2-1	TRBD2	CSPTPGLAGAYNEQFF	TGCAGCCCCACTCCGGGACTAGCGGGAGCTTACAATGAGCAGTTCTTC
15	TRBV3-1	many	TRBJ1-1	-	CASSQHNRRNTEAFF	TGTGCCAGCAGCCAGCATAACAGGCGGAACACTGAAGCTTTCTTT
17	TRBV19	-	TRBJ2-1	TRBD2	CATNQLAGGSSYNEQFF	TGTGCCACCAATCAATTGGCGGGGGGGAGCTCCTACAATGAGCAGTTCTTC
14	TRBV12-3/TRBV12-4	many	TRBJ2-5	-	CASSTGLAWETQYF	TGTGCCAGCAGCACAGGGTTGGCTTGGGAGACCCAGTACTTC
18	TRBV12-3/TRBV12-4	few	TRBJ2-4	TRBD2	CASSGLAGGSGAKNIQYF	TGTGCCAGCAGTGGACTAGCGGGGGGGTCGGGAGCCAAAAACATTCAGTACTTC
13	TRBV20-1	few	TRBJ1-1	TRBD1	CSATPRGKPEAFF	TGCAGTGCAACCCCCAGGGGGAAGCCTGAAGCTTTCTTT
20	TRBV9	many	TRBJ2-1	TRBD2	CASSVEPGGSGRAAGNEQFF	TGTGCCAGCAGCGTAGAACCCGGTGGGAGCGGGAGGGCCGCGGGCAATGAGCAGTTCTTC
15	TRBV7-9	few	TRBJ1-2	-	CASSPYRAPAYGYTF	TGTGCCAGCAGCCCATACCGGGCCCCTGCTTATGGCTACACCTTC
13	TRBV6-2/TRBV6-3	many	TRBJ1-2	-	CASNLHGKVGYTF	TGTGCCAGCAACCTCCACGGAAAGGTTGGCTACACCTTC
15	TRBV28	many	TRBJ2-7	TRBD1	CASSSVDRASYEQYF	TGTGCCAGCAGTTCAGTGGACAGGGCCTCATACGAGCAGTACTTC
13	TRBV20-1	many	TRBJ1-2	-	CSVQIPQSQGRAF	TGCAGTGTCCAGATTCCCCAAAGTCAGGGAAGGGCCTTC
16	TRBV6-5	many	TRBJ2-3	-	CASSYSRGSSTDTQYF	TGTGCCAGCAGTTACTCTCGGGGTTCTAGCACAGATACGCAGTATTTT
20	TRBV20-1	many	TRBJ2-1	TRBD2	CSAIRAKGTSGRAEFGEQFF	TGCAGTGCTATTCGCGCGAAAGGGACTAGCGGGAGGGCTGAGTTCGGTGAGCAGTTCTTC
14	TRBV5-1	-	TRBJ1-1	-	CASSLGGLDTEAFF	TGCGCCAGCAGCTTGGGAGGGCTAGACACTGAAGCTTTCTTT
14	TRBV6-6	many	TRBJ1-1	TRBD1	CASSYSGGNTEAFF	TGTGCCAGCAGTTACTCAGGGGGCAACACTGAAGCTTTCTTT
16	TRBV20-1	many	TRBJ2-3	-	CSARDLWLGGTDTQYF	TGCAGTGCTAGAGATCTTTGGCTGGGGGGCACAGATACGCAGTATTTT
15	TRBV6-1	few	TRBJ2-1	TRBD2	CASSVGTSGSHEQFF	TGTGCCAGCAGTGTCGGGACTAGCGGGAGCCATGAGCAGTTCTTC
14	TRBV12-3/TRBV12-4	many	TRBJ1-5	-	CASSFGWSNQPQHF	TGTGCCAGCAGTTTCGGATGGAGCAATCAGCCCCAGCATTTT
16	TRBV6-5	many	TRBJ2-2	TRBD2	CASSRLAGRGTGELFF	TGTGCCAGCAGCAGACTAGCGGGTAGGGGCACCGGGGAGCTGTTTTTT
14	TRBV30	-	TRBJ2-3	-	CAWSVQGGTDTQYF	TGTGCCTGGAGTGTCCAGGGGGGTACAGATACGCAGTATTTT
13	TRBV6-1	many	TRBJ2-7	TRBD2	CASSGEGRDEQYF	TGTGCCAGCAGTGGTGAGGGGAGGGACGAGCAGTACTTC
16	TRBV19	-	TRBJ2-7	TRBD2	CASSKRGTSETYEQYF	TGTGCCAGTAGTAAACGCGGGACTAGCGAGACCTACGAGCAGTACTTC
15	TRBV7-6	many	TRBJ2-1	TRBD1	CASSSRDRVYNEQFF	TGTGCCAGCAGCAGCCGGGACAGGGTATACAATGAGCAGTTCTTC
12	TRBV3-1	-	TRBJ2-1	-	CASSQGGTEQFF	TGTGCCAGCAGCCAAGGGGGTACTGAGCAGTTCTTC
13	TRBV2	many	TRBJ2-7	-	CASSEKRPYEQYF	TGTGCCAGCAGTGAGAAGCGCCCCTACGAGCAGTACTTC
12	TRBV7-3	many	TRBJ2-5	TRBD2	CASSEGGETQYF	TGTGCCAGCTCGGAGGGAGGGGAGACCCAGTACTTC